This is a list of T cell receptor beta chains from one sample in a study of blood T cell repertoires in COVID-19. The method was immunoSEQ multiplex PCR; TCRdb's version includes in-frame clones alone and lacks a portion of them. The sample contains 210,000 or so clones, around four fifths of which appear only once. Input material: peripheral blood. Receptors were obtained from a woman in her seventies with active or convalescent COVID-19. Both conserved end residues are part of each CDR3.

>TRBJ1-2|TRBV10-3
CAAHSGGFNYGYTF
>TRBJ2-1|TRBV5-1
CASSLSGTSGIVAKQFF
>TRBJ2-3|TRBV9
CASSYGQGTDTQYF
>TRBJ2-5|TRBV28
CASSPGLAGARGTQYF
>TRBJ1-2|TRBV5-1
CASSLTGTASLGYTF
>TRBJ1-1|TRBV28
CASSKPLTGSGTEAFF
>TRBJ2-3|TRBV13
CASSLEAGGSDTQYF
>TRBJ1-6|TRBV15
CATSGRTGGANSPLHF
>TRBJ2-7|TRBV6-1
CASSEAGPNEQYF
>TRBJ2-7|TRBV11-2
CASSSLRANYEQYF
>TRBJ2-3|TRBV7-2
CASSQWTTRPTDTQYF
>TRBJ2-7|TRBV5-1
CASNTRPGYEQYF
>TRBJ2-1|TRBV5-1
CASSLVASGGGEQFF
>TRBJ2-7|TRBV29-1
CSVDRQREGSYEQYF
>TRBJ2-7|TRBV5-1
CASSSTGVGRTRYEQYF
>TRBJ2-7|TRBV27
CASSSITGGEGYEQYF
>TRBJ1-1|TRBV6-6
CASSPSDRLNTEAFF
>TRBJ1-2|TRBV3-1/TRBV3-2
CASSHLDRGGYGYTF
>TRBJ1-5|TRBV27
CASNRVGSTNQPQHF
>TRBJ2-3|TRBV4-1
CASSQVGLAGPTDTQYF
>TRBJ2-2|TRBV9
CASSVSGAGELFF
>TRBJ2-3|TRBV9
CASSGHTGDGADTQYF